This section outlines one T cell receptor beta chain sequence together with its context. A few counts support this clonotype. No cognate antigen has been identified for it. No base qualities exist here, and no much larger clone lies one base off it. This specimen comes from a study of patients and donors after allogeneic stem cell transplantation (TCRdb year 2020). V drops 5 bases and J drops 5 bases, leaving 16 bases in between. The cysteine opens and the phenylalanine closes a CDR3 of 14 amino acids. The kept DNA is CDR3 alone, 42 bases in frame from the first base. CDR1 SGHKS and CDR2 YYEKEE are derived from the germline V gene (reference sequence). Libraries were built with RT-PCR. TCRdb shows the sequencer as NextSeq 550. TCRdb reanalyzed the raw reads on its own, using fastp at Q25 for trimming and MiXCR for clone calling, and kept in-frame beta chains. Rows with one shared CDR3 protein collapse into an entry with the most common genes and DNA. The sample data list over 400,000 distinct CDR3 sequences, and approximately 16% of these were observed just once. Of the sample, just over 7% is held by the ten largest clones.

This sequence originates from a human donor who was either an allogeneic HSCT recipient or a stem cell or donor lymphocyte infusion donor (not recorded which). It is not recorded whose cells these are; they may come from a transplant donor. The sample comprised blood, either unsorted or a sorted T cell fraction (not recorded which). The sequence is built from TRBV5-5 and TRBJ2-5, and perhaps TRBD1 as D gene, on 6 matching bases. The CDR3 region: CASSYRQVGETQYF. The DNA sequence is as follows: TGTGCCAGCAGTTACAGACAGGTCGGGGAGACCCAGTACTTC.